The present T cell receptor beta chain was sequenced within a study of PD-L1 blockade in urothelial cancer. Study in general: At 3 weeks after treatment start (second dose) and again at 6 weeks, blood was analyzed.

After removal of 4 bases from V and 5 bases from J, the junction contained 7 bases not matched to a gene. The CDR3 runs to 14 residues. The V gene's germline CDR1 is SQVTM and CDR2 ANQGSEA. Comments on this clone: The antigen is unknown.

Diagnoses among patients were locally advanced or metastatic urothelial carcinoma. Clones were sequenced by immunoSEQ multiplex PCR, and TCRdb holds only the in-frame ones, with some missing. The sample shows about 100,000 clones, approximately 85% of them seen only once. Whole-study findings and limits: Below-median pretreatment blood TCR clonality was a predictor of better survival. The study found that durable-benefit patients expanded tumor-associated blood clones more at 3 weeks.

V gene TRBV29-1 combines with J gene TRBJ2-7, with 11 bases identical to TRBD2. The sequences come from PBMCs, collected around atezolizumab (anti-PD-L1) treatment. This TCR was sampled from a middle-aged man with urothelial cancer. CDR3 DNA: TGCAGCGTTGGTCCACTAGCGGGAGCCCACGAGCAGTACTTC. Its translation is CSVGPLAGAHEQYF.